This entry features one TCR beta chain sequence. The antigen is undetermined. These data belong to a study of cytomegalovirus exposure and HLA in healthy donors. In the study overall: In a later analysis, it was reported that the approximately 120 validation repertoires had been produced on the same platform as the roughly 700 repertoires belonging to the first cohort. Findings and caveats of the study: Testing in vitro showed three CMV-associated chains specific for CMV antigens. The authors enumerated around 150 TCR beta chains as linked to cytomegalovirus. The classifier was said to identify cytomegalovirus status with high specificity and sensitivity.

The table came from immunoSEQ multiplex PCR; TCRdb's copy has only in-frame clones and leaves some out. The sample has more than 70,000 clones, about 94% seen once. The specimen sequenced was PBMCs. The source is a woman aged 18-29 years in good health and CMV-seronegative.

The CDR3 is CSVGYGSVAGELFF. The CDR3 DNA reads as TGCAGCGTTGGTTATGGTTCGGTGGCCGGGGAGCTGTTTTTT. V and J are TRBV29-1 and TRBJ2-2; D is ambiguous. Trimming cost V 4 bases and J 6 bases, with 15 bases left between them. The CDR3 is 14 residues long. Germline values: CDR1 SQVTM, CDR2 ANQGSEA.